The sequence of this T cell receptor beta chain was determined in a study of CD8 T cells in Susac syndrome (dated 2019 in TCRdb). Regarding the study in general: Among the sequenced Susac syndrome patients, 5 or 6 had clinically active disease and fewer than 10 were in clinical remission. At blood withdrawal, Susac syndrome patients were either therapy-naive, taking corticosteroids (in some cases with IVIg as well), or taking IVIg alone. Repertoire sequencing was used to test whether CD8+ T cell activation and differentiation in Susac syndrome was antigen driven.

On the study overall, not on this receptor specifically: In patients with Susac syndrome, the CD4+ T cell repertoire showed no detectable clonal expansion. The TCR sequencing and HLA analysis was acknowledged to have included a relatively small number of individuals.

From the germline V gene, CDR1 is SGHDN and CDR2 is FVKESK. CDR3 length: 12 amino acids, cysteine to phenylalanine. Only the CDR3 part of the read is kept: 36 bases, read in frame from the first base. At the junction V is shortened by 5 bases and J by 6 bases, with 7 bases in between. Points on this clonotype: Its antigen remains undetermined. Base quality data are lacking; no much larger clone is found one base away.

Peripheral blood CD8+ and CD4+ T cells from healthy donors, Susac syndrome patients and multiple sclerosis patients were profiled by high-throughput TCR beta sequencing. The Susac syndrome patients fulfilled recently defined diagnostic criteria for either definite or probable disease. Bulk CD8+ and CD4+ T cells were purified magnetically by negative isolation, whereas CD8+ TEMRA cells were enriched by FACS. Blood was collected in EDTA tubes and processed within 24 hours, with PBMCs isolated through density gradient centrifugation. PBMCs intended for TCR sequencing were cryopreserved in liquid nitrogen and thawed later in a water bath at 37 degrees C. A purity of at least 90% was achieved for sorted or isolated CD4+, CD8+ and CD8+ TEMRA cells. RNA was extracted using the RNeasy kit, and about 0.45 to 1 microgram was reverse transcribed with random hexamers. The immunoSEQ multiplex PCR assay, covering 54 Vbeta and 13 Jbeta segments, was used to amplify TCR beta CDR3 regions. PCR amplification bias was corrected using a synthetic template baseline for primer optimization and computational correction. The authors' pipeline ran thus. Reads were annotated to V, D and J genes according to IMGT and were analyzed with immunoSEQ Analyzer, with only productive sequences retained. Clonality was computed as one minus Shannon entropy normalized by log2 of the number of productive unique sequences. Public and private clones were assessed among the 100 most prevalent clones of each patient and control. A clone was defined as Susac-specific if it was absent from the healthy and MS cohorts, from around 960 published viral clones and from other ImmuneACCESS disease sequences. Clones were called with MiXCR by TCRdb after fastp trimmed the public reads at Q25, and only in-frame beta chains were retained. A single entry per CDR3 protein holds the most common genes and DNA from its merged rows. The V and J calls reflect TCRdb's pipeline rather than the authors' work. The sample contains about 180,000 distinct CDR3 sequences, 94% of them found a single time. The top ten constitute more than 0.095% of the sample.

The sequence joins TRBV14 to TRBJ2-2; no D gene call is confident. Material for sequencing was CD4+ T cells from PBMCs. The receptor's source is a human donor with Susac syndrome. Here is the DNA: TGTGCCAGCAGCATCGGCTCCGGGGAGCTGTTTTTT. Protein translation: CASSIGSGELFF. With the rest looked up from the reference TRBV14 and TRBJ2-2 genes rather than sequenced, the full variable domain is EAGVTQFPSHSVIEKGQTVTLRCDPISGHDNLYWYRRVMGKEIKFLLHFVKESKQDESGMPNNRFLAERTGGTYSTLKVQPAELEDSGVYFCASSIGSGELFFGEGSRLTVL.